The 4 T cell receptor beta chains in this list originate from one sample, sequenced in a study of technical replicates of blood from several donors. The data were produced by immunoSEQ multiplex PCR, yet TCRdb's version contains in-frame clones alone and is incomplete. This table has under 65,000 clones, 80% to 95% appearing once. Sequenced: PBMCs. These receptors originate from a human donor in good health. Some clones in this sample may be carry-over from other donors' samples.

The rearrangement links TRBV19 to TRBJ1-5; D possibly corresponds to TRBD1 (5 bases). Germline CDR1 and CDR2: LNHDA and SQIVND (reference sequence). This CDR3 has 15 amino acids. V gave up 9 bases and J gave up 3 bases, with 18 bases separating them. The CDR3 DNA is TGTGCCAGCACGACAGACCAAGGGAACAATCAGCCCCAGCATTTT. Amino acid sequence: CASTTDQGNNQPQHF.

The chain employs TRBV18 and TRBJ1-1, with D tentatively TRBD1 (6 bases). The CDR3 is 13 residues long. Germline V gives CDR1 KGHSH, CDR2 LQKENI. Trimming took 2 bases from V and 3 from J, leaving 7 bases between them. CDR3 coding DNA: TGTGCCAGCTCACCAAACAGGGACACTGAAGCTTTCTTT. This encodes CASSPNRDTEAFF.

V is TRBV18 and J is TRBJ2-7, with D tentatively TRBD1 (6 bases). V was cut by 2 bases and J by 3 bases, with 14 bases left in between. CDR1 is KGHSH, CDR2 LQKENI, per germline. The CDR3 has 15 amino acids. In DNA, the CDR3 is TGTGCCAGCTCACCAATTGTGGGGGCCGGCTACGAGCAGTACTTC. It specifies CASSPIVGAGYEQYF.

The chain uses TRBV7-9 and TRBJ1-4; D possibly corresponds to TRBD1 (6 bases). V lost 4 bases and J 7 bases, leaving 19 bases between the germline ends. Germline CDR1 SEHNR, CDR2 FQNEAQ (reference sequence). The CDR3 loop spans 16 amino acids. In DNA, the CDR3 is TGTGCCAGCAGCTCAACAGGGATGTGGGCCTCTGAAAAACTGTTTTTT. Its protein product is CASSSTGMWASEKLFF.